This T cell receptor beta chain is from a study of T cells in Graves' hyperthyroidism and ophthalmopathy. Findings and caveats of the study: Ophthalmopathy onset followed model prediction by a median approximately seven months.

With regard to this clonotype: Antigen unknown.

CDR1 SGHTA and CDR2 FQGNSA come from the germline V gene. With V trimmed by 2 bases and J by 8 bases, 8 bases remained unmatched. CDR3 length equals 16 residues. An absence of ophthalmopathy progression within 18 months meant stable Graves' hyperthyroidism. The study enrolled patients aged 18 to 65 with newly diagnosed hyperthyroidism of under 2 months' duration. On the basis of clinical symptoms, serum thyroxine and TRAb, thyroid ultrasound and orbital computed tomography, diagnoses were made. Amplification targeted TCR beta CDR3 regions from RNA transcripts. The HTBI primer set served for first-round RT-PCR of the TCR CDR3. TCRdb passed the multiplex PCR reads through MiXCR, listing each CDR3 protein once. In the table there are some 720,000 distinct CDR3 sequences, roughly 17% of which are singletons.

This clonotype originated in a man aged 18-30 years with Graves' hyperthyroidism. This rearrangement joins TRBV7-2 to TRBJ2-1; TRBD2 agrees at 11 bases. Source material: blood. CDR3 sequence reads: CASSLLAGGPVYEQFF. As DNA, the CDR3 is TGTGCCAGCAGCTTATTAGCGGGAGGGCCAGTTTATGAGCAGTTCTTC.